This T cell receptor beta chain was identified during a study of control samples from healthy donors and cancer patients. Using immunoSEQ multiplex PCR, the repertoire was profiled, and TCRdb retains in-frame clones only, with some absent. Among some 51,000 clones, over 75% were seen once, and the ten largest hold 3.8%. Between the trimmed V and J ends, which lost 4 bases and 3 bases, there was a span of 4 bases. CDR1 SGHRS and CDR2 YFSETQ come from the germline V gene. There are 11 residues in the CDR3. The chain joins TRBV5-1 to TRBJ1-1, with unresolved D. This TCR was sampled from a man aged 50-59 years in good health. Sequenced sample: blood. As DNA, the CDR3 is TGCGCCAGCAGCCTGGACACTGAAGCTTTCTTT. This sequence encodes CASSLDTEAFF.